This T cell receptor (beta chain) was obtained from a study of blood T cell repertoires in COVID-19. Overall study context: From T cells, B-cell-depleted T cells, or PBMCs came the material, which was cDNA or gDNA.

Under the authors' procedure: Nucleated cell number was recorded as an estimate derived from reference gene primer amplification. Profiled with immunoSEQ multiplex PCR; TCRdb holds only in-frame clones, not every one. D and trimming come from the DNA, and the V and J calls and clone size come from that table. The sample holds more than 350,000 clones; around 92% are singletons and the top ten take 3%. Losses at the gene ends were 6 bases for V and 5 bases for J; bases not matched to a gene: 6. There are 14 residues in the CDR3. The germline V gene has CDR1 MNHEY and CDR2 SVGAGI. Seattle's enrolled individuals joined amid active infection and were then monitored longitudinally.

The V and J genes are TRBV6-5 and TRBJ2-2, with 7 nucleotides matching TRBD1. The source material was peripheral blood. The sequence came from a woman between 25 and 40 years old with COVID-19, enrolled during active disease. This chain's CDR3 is CASRETGWTGELFF. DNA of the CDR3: TGTGCCAGCAGGGAGACAGGGTGGACCGGGGAGCTGTTTTTT.